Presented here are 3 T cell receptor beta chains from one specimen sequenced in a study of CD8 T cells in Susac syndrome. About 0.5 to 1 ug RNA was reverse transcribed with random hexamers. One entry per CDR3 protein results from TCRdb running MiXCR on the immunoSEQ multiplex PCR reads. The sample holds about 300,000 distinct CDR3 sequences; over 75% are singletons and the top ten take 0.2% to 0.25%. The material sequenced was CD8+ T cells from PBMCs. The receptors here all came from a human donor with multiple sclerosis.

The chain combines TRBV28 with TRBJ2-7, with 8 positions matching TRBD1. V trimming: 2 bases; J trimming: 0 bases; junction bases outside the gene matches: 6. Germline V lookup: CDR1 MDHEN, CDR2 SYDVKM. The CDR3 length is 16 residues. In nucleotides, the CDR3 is TGTGCCAGCAGTTTAGCGTTAACAGGGGGCTCCTACGAGCAGTACTTC. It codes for CASSLALTGGSYEQYF. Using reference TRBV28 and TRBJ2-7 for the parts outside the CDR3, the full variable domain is DVKVTQSSRYLVKRTGEKVFLECVQDMDHENMFWYRQDPGLGLRLIYFSYDVKMKEKGDIPEGYSVSREKKERFSLILESASTNQTSMYLCASSLALTGGSYEQYFGPGTRLTVT.

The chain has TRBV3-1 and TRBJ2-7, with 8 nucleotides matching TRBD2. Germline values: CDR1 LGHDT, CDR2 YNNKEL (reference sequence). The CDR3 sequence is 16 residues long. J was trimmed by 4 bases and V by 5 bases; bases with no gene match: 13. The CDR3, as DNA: TGTGCCAGCAGCGAACTAGCGGCGGGAGGAAATTACGAGCAGTACTTC. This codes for CASSELAAGGNYEQYF.

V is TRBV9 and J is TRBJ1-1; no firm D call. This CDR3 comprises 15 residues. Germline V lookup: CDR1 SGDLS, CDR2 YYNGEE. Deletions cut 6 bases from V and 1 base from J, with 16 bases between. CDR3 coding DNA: TGTGCCAGCACAAAGGCCAGTGGAGGGAACACTGAAGCTTTCTTT. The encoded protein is CASTKASGGNTEAFF.